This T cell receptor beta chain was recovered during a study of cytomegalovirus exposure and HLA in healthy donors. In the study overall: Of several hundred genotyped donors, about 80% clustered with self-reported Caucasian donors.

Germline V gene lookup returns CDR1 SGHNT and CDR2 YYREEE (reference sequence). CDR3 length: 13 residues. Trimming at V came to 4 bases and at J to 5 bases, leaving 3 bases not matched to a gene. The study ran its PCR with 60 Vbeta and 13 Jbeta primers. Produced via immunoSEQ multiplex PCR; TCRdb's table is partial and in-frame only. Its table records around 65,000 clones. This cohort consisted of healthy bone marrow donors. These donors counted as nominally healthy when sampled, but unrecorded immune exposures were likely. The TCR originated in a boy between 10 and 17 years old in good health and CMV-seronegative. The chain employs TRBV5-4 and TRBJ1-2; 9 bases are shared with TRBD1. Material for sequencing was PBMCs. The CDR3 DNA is TGTGCCAGCAGCGGCGGGACAGGGTATGGCTACACCTTC. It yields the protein CASSGGTGYGYTF.